This entry lists 32 T cell receptor beta chains sequenced from one sample in a study of technical replicates of blood from a few donors. Data came from immunoSEQ multiplex PCR; TCRdb stores just in-frame clones and leaves some out. Here the sample spans 67,000 or so clones, around 95% being singletons. Sequenced: T cells isolated from PBMCs. The receptor set was obtained from a human donor in good health.

The V gene is TRBV29-1, the J gene TRBJ2-2; TRBD1 might be the D (5 bases). Germline V CDR1 and CDR2: SQVTM, ANQGSEA. The CDR3 covers 16 residues. V lost 5 bases, J lost 0 bases, and 16 bases lay in between. The CDR3 is CSVIRLDSPNTGELFF. The CDR3 DNA follows: TGCAGCGTTATAAGATTAGACAGCCCGAACACCGGGGAGCTGTTTTTT.

This clone appeared once. The chain joins TRBV29-1 to TRBJ2-1; 7 bases align to TRBD1. The V segment lost 5 bases and the J segment 0 bases; nucleotides outside the gene matches: 4. The germline V gene encodes CDR1 SQVTM and CDR2 ANQGSEA. The CDR3 has 14 amino acids. The CDR3 loop is CSVLRTGSYNEQFF. Here the CDR3 DNA reads TGCAGCGTTCTTAGGACAGGCTCCTACAATGAGCAGTTCTTC.

This chain uses TRBV2 with TRBJ1-5; 7 bases are a match to TRBD1. Germline lookup yields CDR1 SNHLY and CDR2 FYNNEI. The CDR3 totals 15 residues. The junction had 5 bases not matched to a gene; V was cut back by 4 bases and J by 2 bases. CDR3 DNA sequence: TGTGCCAGCAGTGCGAACACAGGGGGCAATCAGCCCCAGCATTTT. Its translation: CASSANTGGNQPQHF.

The rearrangement links TRBV10-2 to TRBJ2-2, with a possible D match to TRBD1 (6 bases). Germline V gene data show CDR1 as WSHSY and CDR2 as SAAADI. This CDR3 contains 16 residues. The V end was cut by 3 bases, the J end by 1 base, with 12 bases between. DNA for the CDR3: TGCGCCAGCAGTGAATTGTGGACAGTGAACACCGGGGAGCTGTTTTTT. Protein product: CASSELWTVNTGELFF.

The V call is TRBV12-5, the J call TRBJ1-1; TRBD1 matches at 7 bases. The length of the CDR3 is 16 residues. The V gene's germline CDR1 is LGHNT and CDR2 FRNRAP. V lost 0 bases and J lost 1; bases outside the gene matches: 5. CDR3 in DNA: TGTGCTAGTGGTTTGGTACTGGGGACAGCGAACACTGAAGCTTTCTTT. Residues: CASGLVLGTANTEAFF. The full variable domain, completed using reference TRBV12-5 and TRBJ1-1, is DARVTQTPRHKVTEMGQEVTMRCQPILGHNTVFWYRQTMMQGLELLAYFRNRAPLDDSGMPKDRFSAEMPDATLATLKIQPSEPRDSAVYFCASGLVLGTANTEAFFGQGTRLTVV.

This sequence joins TRBV7-9 and TRBJ2-7, with D possibly matching TRBD2 (5 bases). CDR3 length: 12 residues. Trimming cost V 3 bases and J 4 bases, with 7 bases left between them. Germline loops: CDR1 SEHNR, CDR2 FQNEAQ (reference sequence). The CDR3 nucleotides read TGTGCCAGCAGCTTGGGAGCGTACGAGCAGTACTTC. Protein: CASSLGAYEQYF.

The chain recombines TRBV4-1 with TRBJ1-2; 11 nucleotides match TRBD1. CDR3 size: 15 residues. Germline trimming cut 6 bases from V and 8 bases from J; bases unmatched to any gene: 11. The germline gives CDR1 MGHRA, CDR2 YSYEKL. CDR3 residues: CASRRTGGLSEGYTF. The CDR3 DNA sequence: TGCGCCAGCAGACGGACAGGGGGCCTGTCGGAGGGCTACACCTTC.

The chain is built from TRBV2 and TRBJ2-3; D might be TRBD2 (6 bases). Germline lookup yields CDR1 SNHLY and CDR2 FYNNEI. This CDR3 is built from 13 residues. With 9 bases removed from V and 0 bases from J, the gap between germline ends came to 10 bases. This CDR3 is CARRGASTDTQYF. CDR3 in DNA: TGTGCCAGGCGGGGCGCTAGCACAGATACGCAGTATTTT.

This clone has a single count. The chain employs TRBV11-2 and TRBJ2-1; a weak D match, TRBD2 (6 bases). V lost 2 bases, J lost 4 bases, and 18 bases lay in between. The CDR3 sequence is 17 residues long. The V gene's germline CDR1 is SGHAT and CDR2 FQNNGV. The CDR3 DNA is TGTGCCAGCAGCTTAAGTCCCTCTGGAGGGGCATACAATGAGCAGTTCTTC. It encodes CASSLSPSGGAYNEQFF.

The chain joins TRBV28 to TRBJ1-3; the D is unclear. Trimming shortened V by 5 bases and J by 0 bases, and 14 bases separated the two germline ends. This CDR3 spans 16 amino acids. Germline V gene data show CDR1 as MDHEN and CDR2 as SYDVKM. CDR3 nucleotide sequence: TGTGCCAGCAGTACACTGGGCAGCCTCTCTGGAAACACCATATATTTT. Translating it yields CASSTLGSLSGNTIYF. Together with reference TRBV28 and TRBJ1-3, the CDR3 gives the full variable domain: DVKVTQSSRYLVKRTGEKVFLECVQDMDHENMFWYRQDPGLGLRLIYFSYDVKMKEKGDIPEGYSVSREKKERFSLILESASTNQTSMYLCASSTLGSLSGNTIYFGEGSWLTVV.

The genes are TRBV21-1 and TRBJ2-1; TRBD1 was called by the table and not checked on the DNA. TRBV21-1 is assigned pseudogene status. The CDR3 sequence is 18 residues long. This CDR3 reads CASSKVAYRGTGNNEQFF. The CDR3 bases are TGTGCCAGCAGCAAAGTAGCTTATAGGGGGACAGGGAACAATGAGCAGTTCTTC.

The V gene is TRBV15, the J gene TRBJ2-5; TRBD1 agrees at 8 bases. V shed 5 bases and J 0 bases; nucleotides not matched to a gene: 11. This CDR3 comprises 17 residues. Per germline, CDR1 LNHNV and CDR2 YYDKDF (reference sequence). In nucleotides, the CDR3 is TGTGCCACCAGCCGACTCAGGGGGCAGAGGTACCAAGAGACCCAGTACTTC. It encodes CATSRLRGQRYQETQYF.

V is TRBV5-6 and J is TRBJ2-1; TRBD2 aligns across 7 bases. The CDR3 runs 16 residues. V trimming: 0 bases; J trimming: 7 bases; junction bases outside the gene matches: 10. Germline V gives CDR1 SGHDT, CDR2 YYEEEE. The CDR3 reads CASSLAGTWGGNEQFF. The CDR3, as DNA: TGTGCCAGCAGCTTGGCCGGGACTTGGGGGGGGAATGAGCAGTTCTTC. Combining the CDR3 with reference TRBV5-6 and TRBJ2-1 gives the whole variable domain DAGVTQSPTHLIKTRGQQVTLRCSPKSGHDTVSWYQQALGQGPQFIFQYYEEEERQRGNFPDRFSGHQFPNYSSELNVNALLLGDSALYLCASSLAGTWGGNEQFFGPGTRLTVL.

This clone showed up just once. The V and J genes are TRBV4-1 and TRBJ2-2; weak D call: TRBD2 (5 bases). V lost 3 bases and J 6 bases, leaving 11 bases between the germline ends. Germline assignment: CDR1 MGHRA and CDR2 YSYEKL. The length of the CDR3 is 14 residues. Here the CDR3 reads CASSHLGGPGELFF. The CDR3 DNA reads as TGCGCCAGCAGCCACCTGGGCGGGCCCGGGGAGCTGTTTTTT.

The CDR3 DNA sequence: TGCAGCGTTGAGGGGGGGCGAGAGACCCAGTACTTC. Its translation is CSVEGGRETQYF. The genes are TRBV29-1 and TRBJ2-5, with a possible D match to TRBD2 (7 bases). Trimming pared 3 bases from V and 4 bases from J, leaving 9 bases between. The CDR3 is made up of 12 amino acids. CDR1 and CDR2 from the germline V gene are SQVTM and ANQGSEA.

The rearrangement uses TRBV4-1 and TRBJ1-1; D is possibly TRBD1 (6 bases). V was pared by 3 bases and J by 3 bases, with 17 bases between. The CDR3 has 16 amino acids. Germline lookup yields CDR1 MGHRA and CDR2 YSYEKL. Written as DNA, the CDR3 is TGCGCCAGCAGCCAGGCGACCCAGGGGCTCGACACTGAAGCTTTCTTT. This gives the protein CASSQATQGLDTEAFF.

V is TRBV7-3 and J is TRBJ2-2; D is perhaps TRBD1 (6 bases). The germline V gene has CDR1 SGHTA and CDR2 FQGTGA. This CDR3 is built from 15 residues. Trimming stripped 2 bases from V and 7 bases from J, with 14 bases between. CDR3 nucleotide sequence: TGTGCCAGCAGCTTATCCTCGGTAGGGGGCGGGGAGCTGTTTTTT. Protein sequence: CASSLSSVGGGELFF.

The chain uses TRBV10-2 and TRBJ1-1; D might be TRBD1 (6 bases). Germline values: CDR1 WSHSY, CDR2 SAAADI. Trimming cost V 6 bases and J 2 bases, with 13 bases left between them. This CDR3 is built from 14 residues. In nucleotides, the CDR3 is TGCGCCAGCAGGGCCGGGACACAAAACACTGAAGCTTTCTTT. It yields the protein CASRAGTQNTEAFF.

V gene TRBV7-9 combines with J gene TRBJ1-6, with 9 positions matching TRBD1. Trimming took 5 bases from V and 10 from J; bases not matched to a gene: 6. The CDR3 has 14 residues. Germline V gene lookup returns CDR1 SEHNR and CDR2 FQNEAQ (reference sequence). CDR3 bases: TGTGCCAGCAGCCGGGACAGGGAACGGTCACCCCTCCACTTT. This translates into CASSRDRERSPLHF.

This clone has only one observation. CDR3 coding DNA: TGTGCCAGTAGAATGGACAGGGAACGTGGAAACACCATATATTTT. It yields the protein CASRMDRERGNTIYF. The chain couples TRBV19 to TRBJ1-3; 8 bases agree with TRBD1. J was trimmed by 3 bases and V by 6 bases; bases with no gene match: 7. The CDR3 has 15 amino acids. Germline CDR1 reads LNHDA; CDR2 reads SQIVND (reference sequence).

This clone was detected once. This chain connects TRBV9 to TRBJ2-1; 13 bases match TRBD2. The ends lost 4 bases at V and 6 bases at J; junction bases unmatched: 4. Per germline, CDR1 SGDLS and CDR2 YYNGEE. This CDR3 is 15 amino acids long. The CDR3 loop is CASSPTSGGINEQFF. The CDR3 bases are TGTGCCAGCAGCCCGACTAGCGGGGGGATCAATGAGCAGTTCTTC.

This clone was seen once. The chain combines TRBV4-2 with TRBJ1-5; 9 bases line up with TRBD1. Germline V gene lookup returns CDR1 LGHNA and CDR2 YNFKEQ. This CDR3 has 16 residues. The V segment lost 5 bases and the J segment 3 bases; nucleotides outside the gene matches: 8. CDR3 sequence (DNA): TGTGCCAGCAGCTCCCCTGGGACAGGGTACAATCAGCCCCAGCATTTT. As protein: CASSSPGTGYNQPQHF.

The chain combines TRBV9 with TRBJ2-6; tentatively, D is TRBD1 (6 bases). Germline values: CDR1 SGDLS, CDR2 YYNGEE. The CDR3 is 15 amino acids. V lost 0 bases and J lost 3, with 7 bases in between. CDR3 sequence reads: CASSVGGRGANVLTF. The CDR3 nucleotides read TGTGCCAGCAGCGTAGGGGGGCGTGGGGCCAACGTCCTGACTTTC.

This clone was seen only once. The chain carries TRBV5-1 and TRBJ1-2, with 12 bases matching TRBD1. J was trimmed by 4 bases and V by 4 bases; bases with no gene match: 2. CDR3 length: 14 residues. In germline, CDR1 is SGHRS, CDR2 YFSETQ. This CDR3 is CASSRDRGLYGYTF. CDR3 bases: TGCGCCAGCAGCAGGGACAGGGGGCTCTATGGCTACACCTTC.

This sequence joins TRBV11-2 and TRBJ1-1; D perhaps matches TRBD1 (6 bases). Trimming pared 2 bases from V and 3 bases from J, leaving 16 bases between. In germline, CDR1 is SGHAT, CDR2 FQNNGV. The CDR3 spans 16 residues. The CDR3 spells CASSLIPKTGHTEAFF. The CDR3 nucleotides read TGTGCCAGCAGCTTAATCCCCAAAACAGGGCACACTGAAGCTTTCTTT.

The chain couples TRBV7-6 to TRBJ2-1, with D maybe TRBD2 (6 bases). The V gene's germline CDR1 is SGHVS and CDR2 FNYEAQ. The CDR3 totals 16 residues. V lost 6 bases, J lost 0 bases, and 15 bases lay in between. The CDR3 DNA reads TGTGCCAGCAGTCCACGGCGGGGCAGCTCCTACAATGAGCAGTTCTTC. It is translated as CASSPRRGSSYNEQFF.

This chain joins TRBV9 and TRBJ1-1, with a possible D match to TRBD1 (6 bases). There are 14 residues in the CDR3. CDR1 SGDLS and CDR2 YYNGEE come from the germline V gene. Trimming took 2 bases from V and 4 from J, leaving 12 bases between them. The CDR3 DNA is TGTGCCAGCAGCGTTAGGGGAGGGGGCACTGAAGCTTTCTTT. Translation gives CASSVRGGGTEAFF.

The V call is TRBV2, the J call TRBJ1-1; 7 nucleotides align to TRBD1. The CDR3 loop spans 15 amino acids. From germline, CDR1 is SNHLY and CDR2 FYNNEI. With 1 base clipped from V and 4 bases from J, the junction kept 6 bases outside the gene matches. CDR3 sequence reads: CASSEGAGGFTEAFF. CDR3 nucleotide sequence: TGTGCCAGCAGTGAAGGGGCAGGGGGGTTCACTGAAGCTTTCTTT.

The chain has TRBV4-1 and TRBJ1-2, with D maybe TRBD1 (5 bases). Trimming took off 1 base at V and 8 bases at J, with 14 bases between the two ends. The CDR3 extends over 14 amino acids. Germline CDR1 and CDR2: MGHRA and YSYEKL. CDR3 residues: CASSQVGGMGGYTF. The CDR3 DNA follows: TGCGCCAGCAGCCAAGTGGGGGGTATGGGCGGCTACACCTTC.

This chain connects TRBV28 to TRBJ2-5; 8 bases are a match to TRBD1. V dropped 4 bases and J dropped 5; count of bases not matched to a gene: 3. The germline CDR1 and CDR2 sequences are MDHEN and SYDVKM. CDR3 length equals 13 residues. The chain's CDR3 is CASSSGGLETQYF. The CDR3 DNA reads as TGTGCCAGCAGTTCAGGGGGCTTGGAGACCCAGTACTTC.

The gene calls are TRBV19 and TRBJ1-2; TRBD1 matches 9 bases. The CDR3 totals 13 residues. Germline trimming cut 7 bases from V and 11 bases from J; bases unmatched to any gene: 11. Germline assignment: CDR1 LNHDA and CDR2 SQIVND (reference sequence). The CDR3 coding sequence is TGTGCCAGTACTCCGGGACAGGGTATCAGATACACCTTC. This codes for CASTPGQGIRYTF.

A single count supports this clone. V is TRBV6-5 and J is TRBJ2-1; D perhaps matches TRBD2 (5 bases). The germline V and J ends were trimmed by 7 bases and 0 bases, with 13 bases remaining between them. The CDR3 consists of 15 residues. Germline V gene data show CDR1 as MNHEY and CDR2 as SVGAGI. This chain's CDR3 is CASTSGRSSYNEQFF. The CDR3 bases are TGTGCCAGCACCAGCGGTCGGAGCTCCTACAATGAGCAGTTCTTC.